A single sample gave rise to the 14 T cell receptor beta chains below, sequenced in a study of vaccination and CD4 T cells after COVID-19. Cultured CD4+ T cell DNA was sequenced using the Oncomine TCR Beta short-read assay. TCRdb reprocessed the PCR reads with MiXCR, giving one entry per CDR3 protein. The sample consists of roughly 12,000 distinct CDR3 sequences, less than 60% of them appearing once. Their target antigens are unknown. Documented treatment: roughly nine-day PBMC culture with coronavirus spike peptide pools or control peptides (ViraFEST assay). Sequencing was performed on CD4+ T cells from blood, cultured in vitro. Receptors originate from a human donor who had recovered from COVID-19.

The rearrangement uses TRBV20-1 and TRBJ2-3; unclear D gene. The CDR3 is 12 residues long. V was pared by 3 bases and J by 0 bases, with 4 bases between. Germline V gene sequence: CDR1 DFQATT, CDR2 SNEGSKA (reference sequence). CDR3 coding DNA: TGCAGTGCTAGCGGGAGCACAGATACGCAGTATTTT. It encodes CSASGSTDTQYF.

The chain is built from TRBV7-9 and TRBJ1-6, with 7 bases identical to TRBD1. Germline V CDR1 and CDR2: SEHNR, FQNEAQ (reference sequence). With V trimmed by 1 base and J by 7 bases, 1 base remained unmatched. The CDR3 consists of 14 residues. This CDR3 is CASSLGGQNSPLHF. The CDR3 nucleotides read TGTGCCAGCAGCTTAGGGGGACAGAATTCACCCCTCCACTTT.

The rearrangement uses TRBV5-6 and TRBJ2-6; D gene uncertain. This CDR3 is built from 14 residues. Germline V lookup: CDR1 SGHDT, CDR2 YYEEEE. V lost 2 bases and J 6 bases, leaving 9 bases between the germline ends. CDR3 loop: CASSFYKSANVLTF. The CDR3 region has the DNA TGTGCCAGCAGCTTTTATAAGTCGGCCAACGTCCTGACTTTC.

V gene TRBV12-3 or TRBV12-4 combines with J gene TRBJ2-1; unclear D gene. Trimming shortened V by 8 bases and J by 8 bases, and 4 bases separated the two germline ends. The CDR3 length is 9 residues. CDR3 coding DNA: TGTGCCAGCGACGATGAGCAGTTCTTC. Its translation: CASDDEQFF.

The chain joins TRBV7-6 to TRBJ2-7; 9 bases line up with TRBD1. The CDR3 length is 13 residues. With 5 bases clipped from V and 5 bases from J, the junction kept 4 bases outside the gene matches. CDR1 and CDR2 from the germline V gene are SGHVS and FNYEAQ. CDR3 DNA sequence: TGTGCCAGCAGCGGGACAGGGTCCCACGAGCAGTACTTC. Encoded protein: CASSGTGSHEQYF. The variable domain in full, completed from reference TRBV7-6 and TRBJ2-7, reads GAGVSQSPRYKVTKRGQDVALRCDPISGHVSLYWYRQALGQGPEFLTYFNYEAQQDKSGLPNDRFSAERPEGSISTLTIQRTEQRDSAMYRCASSGTGSHEQYFGPGTRLTVT.

The chain couples TRBV9 to TRBJ2-7, with 10 bases matching TRBD1. The CDR3 length is 16 residues. The V gene's germline CDR1 is SGDLS and CDR2 YYNGEE. With 2 bases clipped from V and 0 bases from J, the junction kept 5 bases outside the gene matches. For the CDR3, the DNA is TGTGCCAGCAGCGTCGGGACAGGGGCTCCCTCCTACGAGCAGTACTTC. Protein: CASSVGTGAPSYEQYF.

The gene calls are TRBV24-1 and TRBJ2-5; D gene unclear. The CDR3 has 15 amino acids. V gave up 3 bases and J gave up 7 bases, with 17 bases separating them. Germline V gene sequence: CDR1 KGHDR, CDR2 SFDVKD. The CDR3 region is CATSDPQSQVGTQYF. The DNA of the CDR3 is TGTGCCACCAGTGATCCCCAGTCCCAAGTAGGGACCCAGTACTTC.

This chain joins TRBV6-1 and TRBJ2-2; TRBD1 matches at 10 bases. Germline values: CDR1 MNHNS, CDR2 SASEGT. Trimming cost V 6 bases and J 7 bases; bases outside gene matches: 8. The CDR3 extends over 15 amino acids. This chain's CDR3 is CASRRTGGLIGELFF. For the CDR3, the DNA is TGTGCCAGCAGGCGGACAGGGGGTTTAATCGGGGAGCTGTTTTTT.

The chain joins TRBV14 to TRBJ1-1, with TRBD1 as a possible D gene (5 bases). CDR1 is SGHDN, CDR2 FVKESK, per germline. V was shortened by 0 bases and J by 6 bases, with 14 bases between the two germline ends. The CDR3 covers 15 residues. The CDR3 reads CASSQDGRGDAEAFF. The CDR3 DNA reads as TGTGCCAGCAGCCAAGATGGTCGGGGGGACGCTGAAGCTTTCTTT.

The chain uses TRBV20-1 and TRBJ2-3; D possibly corresponds to TRBD2 (5 bases). Germline CDR1 reads DFQATT; CDR2 reads SNEGSKA (reference sequence). The length of the CDR3 is 16 residues. Between the trimmed V and J ends, which lost 1 base and 0 bases, there was a span of 14 bases. The CDR3 coding sequence is TGCAGTGCTAGAGTTGGCGACCAGCGGAGCACAGATACGCAGTATTTT. Translated: CSARVGDQRSTDTQYF.

This clonotype was seen only a few times. The chain links TRBV20-1 to TRBJ1-4, with D possibly matching TRBD1 (5 bases). Trimming pared 5 bases from V and 6 bases from J, leaving 10 bases between. CDR3 size: 12 residues. The germline V gene has CDR1 DFQATT and CDR2 SNEGSKA (reference sequence). The CDR3 region is CSAGGTDEKLFF. The DNA of the CDR3 is TGCAGTGCTGGAGGGACCGATGAAAAACTGTTTTTT.

The chain links TRBV6-1 to TRBJ2-5, with 7 bases lining up with TRBD1. V was clipped by 5 bases and J by 5 bases; unmatched bases: 8. Germline V lookup: CDR1 MNHNS, CDR2 SASEGT. This CDR3 comprises 14 residues. The CDR3 sequence: CASSRAGTVETQYF. The CDR3 DNA sequence: TGTGCCAGCAGTCGCGCCGGGACAGTGGAGACCCAGTACTTC.

The chain employs TRBV20-1 and TRBJ1-5, with D perhaps TRBD1 (6 bases). V was shortened by 3 bases and J by 0 bases, with 18 bases between the two germline ends. The V gene's germline CDR1 is DFQATT and CDR2 SNEGSKA (reference sequence). The CDR3 sequence is 17 residues long. In DNA, the CDR3 is TGCAGTGCTAGGGCAGGGGCCTATGGATATAGCAATCAGCCCCAGCATTTT. This codes for CSARAGAYGYSNQPQHF.

This clonotype came up a few times. The rearrangement joins TRBV12-3 or TRBV12-4 to TRBJ1-2; TRBD1 is a possible D gene (5 bases). This CDR3 region has 13 residues. V was cut by 6 bases and J by 4 bases, with 12 bases left in between. Written as DNA, the CDR3 is TGTGCCAGCAGCCCGGGGGACCCCTATGGCTACACCTTC. Encoded protein: CASSPGDPYGYTF.